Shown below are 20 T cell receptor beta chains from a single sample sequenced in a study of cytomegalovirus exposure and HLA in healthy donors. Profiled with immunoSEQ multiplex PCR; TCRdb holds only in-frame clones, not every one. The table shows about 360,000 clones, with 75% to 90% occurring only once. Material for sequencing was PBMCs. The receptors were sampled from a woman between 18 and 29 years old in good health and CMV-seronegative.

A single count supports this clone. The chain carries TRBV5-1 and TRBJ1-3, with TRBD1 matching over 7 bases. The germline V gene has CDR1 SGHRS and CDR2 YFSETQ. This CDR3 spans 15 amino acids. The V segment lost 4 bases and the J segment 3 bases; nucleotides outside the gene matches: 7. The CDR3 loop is CASSPGQSSGNTIYF. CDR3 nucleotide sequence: TGCGCCAGCAGCCCGGGACAGTCAAGTGGAAACACCATATATTTT. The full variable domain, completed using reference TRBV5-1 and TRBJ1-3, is KAGVTQTPRYLIKTRGQQVTLSCSPISGHRSVSWYQQTPGQGLQFLFEYFSETQRNKGNFPGRFSGRQFSNSRSEMNVSTLELGDSALYLCASSPGQSSGNTIYFGEGSWLTVV.

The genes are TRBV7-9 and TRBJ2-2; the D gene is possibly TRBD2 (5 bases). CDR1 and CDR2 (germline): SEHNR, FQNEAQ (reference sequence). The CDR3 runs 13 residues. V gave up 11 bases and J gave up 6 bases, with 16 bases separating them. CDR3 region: CAAGESASGELFF. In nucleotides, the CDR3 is TGTGCCGCCGGGGAATCAGCCTCCGGGGAGCTGTTTTTT.

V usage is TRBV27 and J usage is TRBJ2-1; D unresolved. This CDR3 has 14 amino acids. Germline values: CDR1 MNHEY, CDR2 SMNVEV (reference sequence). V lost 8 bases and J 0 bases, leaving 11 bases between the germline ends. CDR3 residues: CASRQLYSYNEQFF. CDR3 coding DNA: TGTGCCAGCCGTCAGTTATACTCCTACAATGAGCAGTTCTTC.

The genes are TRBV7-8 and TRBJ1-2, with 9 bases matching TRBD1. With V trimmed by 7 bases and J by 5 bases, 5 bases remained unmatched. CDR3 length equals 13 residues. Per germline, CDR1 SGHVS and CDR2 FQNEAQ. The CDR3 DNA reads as TGTGCCAGCACCCGAGGACAGGGGTATGGCTACACCTTC. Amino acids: CASTRGQGYGYTF.

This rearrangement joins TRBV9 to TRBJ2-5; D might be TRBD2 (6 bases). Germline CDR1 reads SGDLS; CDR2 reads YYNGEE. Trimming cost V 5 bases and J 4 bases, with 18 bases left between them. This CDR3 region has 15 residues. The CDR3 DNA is TGTGCCAGCAGTGAAGGGACTCCGAGTTTAGAGACCCAGTACTTC. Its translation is CASSEGTPSLETQYF.

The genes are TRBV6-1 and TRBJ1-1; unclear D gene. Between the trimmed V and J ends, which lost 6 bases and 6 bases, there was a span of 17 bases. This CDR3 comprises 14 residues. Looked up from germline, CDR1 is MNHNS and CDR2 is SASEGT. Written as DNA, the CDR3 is TGTGCCAGCAGCAAGCTAGGATTGAGGCCTGAAGCTTTCTTT. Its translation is CASSKLGLRPEAFF.

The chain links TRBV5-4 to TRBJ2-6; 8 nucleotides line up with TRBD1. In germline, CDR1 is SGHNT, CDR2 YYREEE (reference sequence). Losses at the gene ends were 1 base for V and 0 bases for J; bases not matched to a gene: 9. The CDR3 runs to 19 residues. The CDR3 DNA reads TGTGCCAGCAGCTTGTCCCCAGGGGGCTTAAGCTCTGGGGCCAACGTCCTGACTTTC. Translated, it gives CASSLSPGGLSSGANVLTF. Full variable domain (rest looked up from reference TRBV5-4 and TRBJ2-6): ETGVTQSPTHLIKTRGQQVTLRCSSQSGHNTVSWYQQALGQGPQFIFQYYREEENGRGNFPPRFSGLQFPNYSSELNVNALELDDSALYLCASSLSPGGLSSGANVLTFGAGSRLTVL.

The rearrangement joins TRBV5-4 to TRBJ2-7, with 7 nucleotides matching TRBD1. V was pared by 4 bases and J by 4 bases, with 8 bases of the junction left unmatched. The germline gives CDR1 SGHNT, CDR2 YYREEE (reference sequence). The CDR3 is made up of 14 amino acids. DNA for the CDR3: TGTGCCAGCAGCCTGACAGGGTATGAGTACGAGCAGTACTTC. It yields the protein CASSLTGYEYEQYF.

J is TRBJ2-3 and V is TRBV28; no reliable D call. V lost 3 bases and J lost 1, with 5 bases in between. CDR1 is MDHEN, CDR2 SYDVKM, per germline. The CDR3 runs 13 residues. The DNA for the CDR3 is TGTGCCAGCAGTTTCTCTGGCACAGATACGCAGTATTTT. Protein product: CASSFSGTDTQYF.

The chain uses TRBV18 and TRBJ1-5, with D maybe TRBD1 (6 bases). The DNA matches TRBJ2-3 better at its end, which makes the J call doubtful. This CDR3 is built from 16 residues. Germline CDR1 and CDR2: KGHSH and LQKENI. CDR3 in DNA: TGTGCCAGCTCACCCATTGGACAGAGGGGGAATCAGCCCCAGTATTTT. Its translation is CASSPIGQRGNQPQYF.

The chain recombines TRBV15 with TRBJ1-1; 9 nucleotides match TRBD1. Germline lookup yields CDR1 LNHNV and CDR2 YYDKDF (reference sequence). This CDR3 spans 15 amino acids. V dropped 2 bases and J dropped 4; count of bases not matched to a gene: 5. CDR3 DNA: TGTGCCACCAGCAGACCGGGACAGGGCCGCACTGAAGCTTTCTTT. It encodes CATSRPGQGRTEAFF.

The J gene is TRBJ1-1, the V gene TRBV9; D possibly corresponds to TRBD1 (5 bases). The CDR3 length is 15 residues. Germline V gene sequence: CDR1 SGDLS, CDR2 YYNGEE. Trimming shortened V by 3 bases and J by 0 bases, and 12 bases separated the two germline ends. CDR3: CASSAQGQLNTEAFF. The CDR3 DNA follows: TGTGCCAGCAGCGCCCAGGGTCAGTTGAACACTGAAGCTTTCTTT.

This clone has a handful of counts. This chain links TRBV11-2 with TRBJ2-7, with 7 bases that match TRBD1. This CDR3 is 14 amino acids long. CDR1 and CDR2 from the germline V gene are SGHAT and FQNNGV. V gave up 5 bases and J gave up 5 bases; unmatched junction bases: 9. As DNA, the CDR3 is TGTGCCAGCAGCATTGACAGGGTTTCCCACGAGCAGTACTTC. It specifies CASSIDRVSHEQYF.

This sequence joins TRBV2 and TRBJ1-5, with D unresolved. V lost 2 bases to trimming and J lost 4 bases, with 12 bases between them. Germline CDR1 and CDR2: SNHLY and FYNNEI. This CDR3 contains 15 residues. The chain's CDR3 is CASSEIGLLNQPQHF. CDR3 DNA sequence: TGTGCCAGCAGTGAAATAGGACTTCTTAATCAGCCCCAGCATTTT.

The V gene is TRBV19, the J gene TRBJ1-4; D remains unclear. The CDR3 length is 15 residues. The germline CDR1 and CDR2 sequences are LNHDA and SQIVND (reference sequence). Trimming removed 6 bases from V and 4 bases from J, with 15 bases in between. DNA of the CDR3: TGTGCCAGTAGACCCATCGGCGGGAGTAATGAAAAACTGTTTTTT. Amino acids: CASRPIGGSNEKLFF.

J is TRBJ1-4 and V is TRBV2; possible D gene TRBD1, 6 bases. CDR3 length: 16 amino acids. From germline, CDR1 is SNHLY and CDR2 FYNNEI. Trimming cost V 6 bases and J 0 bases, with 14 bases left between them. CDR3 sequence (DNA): TGTGCCAGCAGAACGGGACATGTTGCAACTAATGAAAAACTGTTTTTT. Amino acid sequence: CASRTGHVATNEKLFF.

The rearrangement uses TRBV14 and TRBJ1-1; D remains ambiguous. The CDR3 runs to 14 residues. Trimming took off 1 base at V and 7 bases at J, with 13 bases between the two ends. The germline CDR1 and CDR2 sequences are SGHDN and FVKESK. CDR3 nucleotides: TGTGCCAGCAGCCAAGCCGGGCTCCGGGGTGAAGCTTTCTTT. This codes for CASSQAGLRGEAFF.

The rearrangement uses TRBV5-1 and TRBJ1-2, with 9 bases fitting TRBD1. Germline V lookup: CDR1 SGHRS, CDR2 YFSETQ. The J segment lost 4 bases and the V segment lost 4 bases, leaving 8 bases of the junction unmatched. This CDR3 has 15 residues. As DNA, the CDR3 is TGCGCCAGCAGCCCCTCCGTGACAGGGGGCTATGGCTACACCTTC. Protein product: CASSPSVTGGYGYTF.

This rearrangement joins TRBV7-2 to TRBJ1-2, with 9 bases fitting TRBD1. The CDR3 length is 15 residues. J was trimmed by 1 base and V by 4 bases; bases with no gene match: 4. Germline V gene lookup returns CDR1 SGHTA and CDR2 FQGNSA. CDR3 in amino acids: CASSSTGGGNYGYTF. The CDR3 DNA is TGTGCCAGCAGCTCCACAGGGGGCGGTAACTATGGCTACACCTTC.

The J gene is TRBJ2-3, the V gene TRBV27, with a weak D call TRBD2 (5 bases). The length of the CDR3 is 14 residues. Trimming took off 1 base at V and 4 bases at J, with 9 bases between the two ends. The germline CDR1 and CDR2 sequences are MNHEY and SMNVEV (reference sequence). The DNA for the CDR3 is TGTGCCAGCAGTTTATATCGGGGTCCAGATACGCAGTATTTT. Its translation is CASSLYRGPDTQYF.